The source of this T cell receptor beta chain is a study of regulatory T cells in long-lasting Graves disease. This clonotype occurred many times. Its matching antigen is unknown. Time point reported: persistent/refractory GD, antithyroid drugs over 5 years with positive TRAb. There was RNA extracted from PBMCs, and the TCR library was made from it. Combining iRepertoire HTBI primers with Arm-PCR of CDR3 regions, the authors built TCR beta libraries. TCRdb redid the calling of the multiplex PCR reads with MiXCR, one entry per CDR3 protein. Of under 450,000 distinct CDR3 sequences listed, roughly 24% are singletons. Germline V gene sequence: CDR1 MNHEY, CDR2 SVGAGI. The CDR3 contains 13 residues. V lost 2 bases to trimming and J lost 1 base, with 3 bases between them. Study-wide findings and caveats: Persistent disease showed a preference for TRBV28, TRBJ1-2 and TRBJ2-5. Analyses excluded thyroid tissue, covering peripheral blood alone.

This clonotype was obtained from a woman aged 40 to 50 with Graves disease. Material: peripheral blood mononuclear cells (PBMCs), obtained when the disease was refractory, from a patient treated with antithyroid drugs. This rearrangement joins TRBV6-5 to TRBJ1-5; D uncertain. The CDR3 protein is CASSYSSNQPQHF. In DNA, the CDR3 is TGTGCCAGCAGTTACAGCAGCAATCAGCCCCAGCATTTT.